A single T cell receptor (beta chain) is shown here with its context. This clonotype has just a few counts. Its antigen specificity is not known. No base qualities exist here, and no much larger clone lies one base off it. This record belongs to a study of response to subunit inactivated influenza vaccine (dated by TCRdb to between 2018 and 2020). Background for the entire study: Deep quantitative T cell receptor repertoire profiling was used in the study to track responses to a trivalent subunit inactivated influenza vaccine. The full study reports these points: It was suggested by the authors that each seasonal influenza vaccination may recruit only a limited number of new T cells.

The method was RT-PCR. Sequencing was carried out with an Illumina HiSeq 2500. TCRdb's own reprocessing of the public reads used fastp at Q25 and MiXCR and kept productive beta chains. Each CDR3 protein gets just one entry, which takes the most common genes and DNA from the rows behind it. This sample is represented by about 300,000 distinct CDR3 sequences; over 20% of them were singletons. Of the sample, 10% is held by the ten largest clones. The CDR3 sequence holds 14 residues, the cysteine and phenylalanine included. The entry retains the CDR3 DNA only, 42 bases that are in frame from base 1. CDR1 KGHDR and CDR2 SFDVKD were looked up in the germline V gene. Trimming at the junction amounts to 3 bases on V and 6 bases on J, and the germline ends lie 14 bases apart.

The receptor was derived from a man between 45 and 75 years old who received an inactivated influenza vaccine. Donor details come from another sample of the same person, matched by shared clones. The chain is encoded by TRBV24-1 joined to TRBJ2-7; perhaps TRBD1 is the D gene, with 7 bases matching. Sequences were derived from PBMCs from blood, sampled 21 months after vaccination. CDR3 protein: CATSDLGGGGEQYF. At the DNA level, the sequence is TGTGCCACCAGTGATCTCGGAGGGGGCGGCGAGCAGTACTTC.